The entry below describes one TCR beta chain. These data come from a study of shared clonotypes between healthy human individuals. Whole-study context: CD4 naive and CD4 memory each took three plates per donor, while CD8 naive took two and CD8 memory one.

The protocol was immunoSEQ multiplex PCR, while the TCRdb copy is restricted to in-frame clones and leaves out a portion. The sample has 1.4 million or so clones, 98% seen once. Sequencing input: naive CD4+ T cells sorted from blood. Documented subset: CD45RA+ positively selected. The TCR was taken from a man aged 25 to 40 in good health.

The CDR3 DNA reads TGTGCCAGCAGCCAAGTCGGGAGCGGAGAGACCCAGTACTTC. Its protein product is CASSQVGSGETQYF. The V call is TRBV14, the J call TRBJ2-5; weak D call: TRBD2 (6 bases). Germline loops: CDR1 SGHDN, CDR2 FVKESK. CDR3 length: 14 amino acids. Trimming stripped 1 base from V and 4 bases from J, with 10 bases between.